The clone carrying this TCR beta chain was seen a few times. TCRdb reanalysed the reads using MiXCR and keeps one entry per CDR3 protein. The repertoire consists of 400,000 or so distinct CDR3 sequences, with about a sixth occurring once and the leading ten covering under 9%. This sample is part of a study of T cell repertoires in cytomegalovirus infection. Germline V CDR1 and CDR2: MNHEY, SMNVEV (reference sequence). CDR3 length equals 14 residues. V gave up 6 bases and J gave up 8 bases, with 16 bases separating them. The chain joins TRBV27 to TRBJ1-4; a possible D gene is TRBD1 (5 bases). The sequence came from a human donor in good health (CMV status not recorded). Some clones in this sample may be carry-over from other donors' samples. Input material: PBMCs. CDR3 bases: TGTGCCAGCAGGCGGGGTTCGGGGGACGAAAAACTGTTTTTT. This translates into CASRRGSGDEKLFF.